This T cell receptor (beta chain) derives from a study of cytomegalovirus exposure and HLA in healthy donors (TCRdb year 2017). The study in broad terms: An earlier analysis of 587 of the donors reported 276 Gb of sequence data and 90 million to 120 million unique TCR beta sequences obtained from about 200 million T cells. Around 330 gigabases of sequencing data and 91 million or so unique TCR sequences made up an early release that covered nearly 650 HLA-typed donors. Alongside the repertoire data, information on donor age, sex, ethnicity and CMV serostatus was compiled. The study profiled the T cell repertoires of 550 to 700 subjects by immunosequencing and related them to cytomegalovirus serostatus. Of the approximately 400 genotyped donors, 65% to 90% fell in the genetic ancestry cluster associated with self-reported Caucasian donors. A separate validation cohort of about 110 different subjects was used in addition to the roughly 670-subject first cohort. A later analysis re-analyzed previously published TCR beta repertoires from 500 to 700 donors and added high-resolution HLA genotyping to study TCR occurrence patterns. An earlier analysis of 587 of the donors used high-throughput TCR beta sequencing to judge whether each TCR beta V gene segment behaved as functional or pseudogenic. Genome-wide SNP genotypes for about three fifths of the roughly 700 donors were used in a later genetic analysis, which treated that subset as a discovery cohort. HLA typing covered class I and class II loci at four-digit resolution. The aim of the study was to test whether cataloging public T cell receptors could identify signatures of past pathogen exposure. Among roughly 400 genotyped donors of the cohort, an average of approximately 220,000 unique TCR beta nucleotide sequences was sequenced per donor, of which about 18% were non-productive. In the later analysis, no new phenotypic data were used to find candidate immune exposures; instead, reliance was placed on TCR beta sequences and their occurrence across donors. High-throughput TCR immunosequencing, statistical association of individual TCRs with disease status, and machine learning were combined to predict cytomegalovirus infection status. Roughly five DR-DQ haplotypes were handled as single units for association and clustering, since linkage in the cohort was strong. Every discovery cohort repertoire had been produced on one sequencing platform. Typing coverage varied by locus: about 620-630 donors for A, B, C, DRB1 and DQB1; roughly 500 for DQA1; 606 for DPA1; roughly 470 for DPB1.

Beyond this particular receptor, the publication reports: The presence/absence analyses assumed that sequencing depth was roughly uniform across donors, and that assumption may not be true. In an earlier analysis of about 600 of the donors, most TCR beta V segments appeared in productive rearrangements about 90% or about 30% of the time, broadly matching IMGT annotations. The authors suggested that the approach could potentially be extended to other disease states and immunological phenotypes. Immune exposure information for the cohort was limited to CMV serostatus. When HLA alleles, especially DR and DQ, strongly co-occurred, attributing TCR associations to individual alleles was difficult. Most TCR sequences were observed very rarely across donors, whereas some public TCRs were present in many individuals. Linkage disequilibrium might explain the correlated functional status among segregating V segments, but an unknown experimental factor could not be excluded. In a later analysis, several top co-occurrence clusters were reported to appear linked to parvovirus B19, influenza, CMV and Epstein-Barr virus. Some IMGT-functional V segments, including TRBV6-2 and TRBV6-3, could not be distinguished by the 87-base-pair reads and were therefore excluded. An association between a missense DCLRE1C variant and V-gene and J-gene trimming of TCR beta chains was found in a later genetic analysis and replicated in an independent cohort. A group of highly shared sequence variants was considered likely to be a technical artifact of the sequencing pipeline. A further reported finding was that TCR beta sequences accurately predicted the HLA-A and HLA-B alleles for most subjects in the first cohort. The classifier was reported to diagnose cytomegalovirus status with high specificity and sensitivity in both the original cohort and the validation cohort. A few of the identified cytomegalovirus-associated TCR beta chains were confirmed in vitro to be specific for cytomegalovirus antigens. According to a later analysis, TCR association rates differed among HLA loci, with DRB1 alleles showing the most associated TCRs and HLA-C alleles showing the fewest. According to a later analysis, most CMV-associated TCR beta chains appeared to be HLA-restricted, and the HLA associations seemed to be driven largely by CMV exposure. In this cohort, only TCR beta chains were sequenced, and detectable features were limited by the absence of alpha or paired-chain data. In a later analysis, around 15,000 TCR beta sequences were associated with specific HLA alleles at a false discovery rate of 0.05. The study gave a list of some 150 TCR beta chains associated with cytomegalovirus. Because counts were too low, seventeen rarely observed V segments, including chromosome 9 orphons, were excluded from the earlier analysis of a few hundred of the donors. Compared with the roughly 710-donor mean, donors in an Asian-associated ancestry cluster had fewer N-insertions in productive TCRs, according to a later genetic analysis. In a later analysis, HLA-associated TCR beta chains were found to be more clonally expanded and to have lower generation probabilities than equally common non-associated chains. HLA typing was unavailable for some donors at each locus, so association tests used only the typed subset.

At the junction V is shortened by 2 bases and J by 9 bases; bases outside the gene matches: 8. Per the germline V gene, MNHNS is the CDR1 and SASEGT is the CDR2. The CDR3, cysteine through phenylalanine, is 15 amino acids long. Only the CDR3 portion is preserved as DNA: 45 bases, with reading frame beginning at the first base. In the case of this clone: This receptor's antigen is unknown. Base qualities were left out, and no much larger clone turns up one base away.

The cohort was made up of approximately 700 healthy bone marrow donors. At the time of sampling, all cohort members were nominally healthy, though unrecorded immune exposures were likely present. The donor was CMV seronegative and was included in the group of under 450 seronegative cohort members. Every donor gave a peripheral blood sample, and the peripheral blood mononuclear cells from that sample were used for TCR beta sequencing. The Qiagen DNeasy Blood Extraction Kit was used to extract genomic DNA from the blood cell samples. The library was generated by the immunoSEQ multiplex PCR assay. For the multiplex PCR, a mixture combining 60 forward primers for TCR Vbeta segments and 13 reverse primers for TCR Jbeta segments was used. A multiplex PCR assay on genomic DNA amplified the CDR3 region of rearranged TCR beta genes. The amplified TCR beta libraries were sequenced on the Illumina HiSeq System as 87-base-pair reads. The study's processing was this. Across the roughly 700 repertoires, a later analysis counted 80 million or so unique TCR beta chains, some 11 million of which were shared by at least two donors. Raw reads were error-corrected and collapsed into unique sequences with a nearest-neighbor algorithm that merged closely related sequences to remove PCR and sequencing errors. V, D and J gene segments were assigned by aligning CDR3 sequences to IMGT reference sequences. For a sequence to be retained, at least a six-nucleotide match to both a V gene segment and a J gene segment was required. Rearrangements were called productive when the CDR3 lacked stop codons and stayed in frame with V and J; all others were non-productive. CDR3 was defined according to IMGT convention as the region running from the second conserved V-encoded cysteine to the conserved J-encoded phenylalanine. Sequences without an unambiguous match to a single V gene segment were excluded from the earlier analysis of 500 to 700 of the donors. An earlier analysis of several hundred of the donors called V segments functional above 56.7% productive rearrangements and segregating when the between-donor standard deviation exceeded 5%. To diagnose cytomegalovirus status from the catalog of TCR beta chain sequences, a statistical classification framework was built. In a later analysis, TCR nucleotide sequences were compared against IMGT/GENE-DB human TR gene sequences so that V and J genes could be assigned. In a later analysis, CDR3 sequences and most-parsimonious VDJ recombination scenarios were assigned using the TCRdist pipeline. A later analysis defined each TCR beta chain by its CDR3 amino acid sequence plus V-gene family, and excluded reads lacking a unique V-gene family. In a later analysis, around 600 highly shared, low-generation-probability nucleotide sequences were removed to address suspected cross-contamination and a sequencing artifact. In a later analysis, a clonal expansion index was calculated for each public chain from normalized within-repertoire ranks of inferred template counts. In a later analysis, generation probabilities were computed using a VDJ recombination model fitted to out-of-frame rearrangements, and the results were checked against IGoR. Hypergeometric tests were used in a later analysis to score TCR-TCR, TCR-HLA and TCR-CMV co-occurrence, with a repertoire-size bias correction applied to the TCR pairs. In a later analysis, false discovery rates were estimated by permuting HLA or CMV assignments 20 times. In a later analysis, co-occurring TCRs were grouped using DBSCAN, with TCRdist sequence similarity added in when clustering inside HLA-allele-positive subsets. Co-occurrence clustering excluded repertoires with fewer than 30,000 or more than 120,000 public chains, plus five with anomalous nucleotide sharing. Entries here come from immuneACCESS through TCRdb and include only in-frame sequences with V and J called. Some clones fail to appear in such tables; in the studies checked, an unresolved V gene covers under half of the shortfall, and the cause of the remainder is unknown. The V and J calls and the clone size are those of that table, but D and trimming were determined from the DNA. The sample data list about 220,000 clones, and over 80% of these were observed just once. The leading ten clones occupy about 0.77% of the sample.

The rearrangement combines TRBV6-1 with TRBJ2-1; 9 middle bases align to TRBD1. Material for sequencing was PBMCs. The TCR comes from a boy aged 2-9 years in good health and CMV-seronegative. For the CDR3, the sequence is CASSEPGDREPEQFF. The DNA sequence follows: TGTGCCAGCAGTGAACCTGGGGACAGGGAGCCTGAGCAGTTCTTC.